A selection of T cell receptor beta chains follows, all from one sample in a study of lymphopenia after photon versus proton radiotherapy. The assay was immunoSEQ multiplex PCR, and TCRdb's table has in-frame clones only and misses some. The sample lists 75,000 or so clones, around 80% seen once, with 1.3% to 1.5% in the top ten. Sequencing was performed on peripheral blood, taken from a patient treated with proton-based radiotherapy. All receptors come from a man aged 55 to 70 with pancreatic cancer. The conserved cysteine and the conserved F or W are not part of the CDR3 here. For some rows the clone size is stated as once, few or many, or as a class when expanded; others skip it.

clone size | V gene | CDR3 protein
. | TRBV11-2 | ASSPPFPTGELF
. | TRBV5-1 | ASSQSPGGGYNEQF
. | TRBV5-5 | ASSLTGQGGMYEQY
. | TRBV10-3 | AISETSGSVEQF
. | TRBV28 | ASSPPRQRTNTEAF
. | TRBV6-5 | ASQDRGYEQY
. | TRBV6-6 | ASSSRPGGSYGYT
. | TRBV2 | ASKRTTSGLNTGELF
. | TRBV4-1 | ASSQVADPAGMY
. | TRBV19 | ASSTQDTTPSRYT
few | TRBV28 | ASTVLQGARNQPQH
few | TRBV11-3 | ASSLAGGRTDTQY
. | TRBV7-8 | ASSLARTSGYQNTGELF
. | TRBV21-1 | ASSTTSYHNEKLF
. | TRBV6-1 | ASSEWSGGSYGYT
. | TRBV9 | ASSVGGLSSYEQY
. | TRBV7-6 | ASSLSAGLTDTQY
. | TRBV7-3 | ASSPTGLADQETQY
. | TRBV28 | ATLGQGSIYGYT
few | TRBV5-4 | ASSLVAEPQETQY
. | TRBV5-1 | ASSAGDSPREKLF
. | TRBV13 | ASSHRDRVSDTQY
few | TRBV28 | ASRVGGGANVLT
once | TRBV2 | ASSLMETQY
. | TRBV27 | ASSLLSQRLTGGADTQY
once | TRBV7-8 | ASSLVPQQSFEQY
. | TRBV10-3 | AISESADYGYT
. | TRBV27 | ASSSLGGSGNEQY
. | TRBV28 | ASNLPGVQDTEAF